This T cell receptor (beta chain) came from a study of cytomegalovirus exposure and HLA in healthy donors. Study-wide results and limits: Several of the most significant clusters were apparently associated with common viral pathogens in a later analysis. As a later analysis revealed, the rate of TCR association differed by HLA locus, with DRB1 most and HLA-C fewest. The authors excluded some V segments, including TRBV6-2 and TRBV6-3, as indistinguishable.

Worth noting for this clone: Its antigen remains unidentified.

The primer mix had 60 Vbeta and 13 Jbeta primers. The assay was immunoSEQ multiplex PCR, and TCRdb's table has in-frame clones only and misses some. The sample has about 92,000 clones, over 70% seen once. The length of the CDR3 is 15 residues. From germline, CDR1 is SGHRS and CDR2 YFSETQ. V gave up 7 bases and J gave up 4 bases, with 20 bases separating them. The genes are TRBV5-1 and TRBJ1-2, with D maybe TRBD1 (6 bases). Specimen: PBMCs. The clonotype comes from a girl under 10 years old in good health and CMV-seropositive. In DNA form, the CDR3 reads TGCGCCAGCTCTTCGGGAGGGGGTTTGTCCTATGGCTACACCTTC. Translated, it gives CASSSGGGLSYGYTF.